A single sample is the source of the 5 T cell receptor beta chains below, sequenced in a study of post-analysis software for immune sequencing data. Notes on the study in general: Several TRBV segments occurring more often in patients than controls included TRBV5-6, TRBV5-1 and TRBV20-1.

The TCR beta cDNA libraries carried unique molecular identifiers. TCRdb called the PCR reads again in MiXCR, with one record for every CDR3 protein. This sample has about 570,000 distinct CDR3 sequences; approximately 31% occur once, and the top ten carry approximately 5.4%. Their specific antigens are unknown. The sample was blood. All receptors come from a girl between 2 and 17 years old with multiple sclerosis.

This rearrangement joins TRBV20-1 to TRBJ2-3; 10 bases align to TRBD2. CDR3 size: 15 residues. V lost 3 bases, J lost 2 bases, and 5 bases stayed unmatched. Germline V gene lookup returns CDR1 DFQATT and CDR2 SNEGSKA (reference sequence). The CDR3 nucleotides are TGCAGTGCTAGTCTAGCGGGGGTACACACAGATACGCAGTATTTT. Translation gives CSASLAGVHTDTQYF.

The chain joins TRBV6-5 to TRBJ1-1; D perhaps matches TRBD1 (6 bases). Trimming removed 0 bases at V and 5 bases at J, with 13 bases between. Germline V gives CDR1 MNHEY, CDR2 SVGAGI. The CDR3 is 15 amino acids. For the CDR3, the DNA is TGTGCCAGCAGTTACTCGAGGGGGGCAAGGACTGAAGCTTTCTTT. It translates to CASSYSRGARTEAFF.

This rearrangement joins TRBV12-3 or TRBV12-4 to TRBJ2-1, with 8 bases lining up with TRBD2. Unmatched junction bases numbered 7, after V lost 5 bases and J lost 4 bases. This CDR3 is built from 15 residues. CDR3 region: CASSNSGGKYNEQFF. The CDR3 DNA reads as TGTGCCAGCAGTAACAGCGGGGGAAAGTACAATGAGCAGTTCTTC.

The J gene is TRBJ2-1, the V gene TRBV20-1, with TRBD2 matching over 8 bases. CDR1 and CDR2 from the germline V gene are DFQATT and SNEGSKA (reference sequence). The CDR3 extends over 16 amino acids. J lost 0 bases, V lost 5 bases, and 9 bases had no gene match. CDR3 bases: TGCAGTGCTGATACAACCCGGGGGGGCTCCTACAATGAGCAGTTCTTC. Amino acid sequence: CSADTTRGGSYNEQFF.

Note on this clonotype: With a much larger clone just one base away, this may be a read error. The chain links TRBV20-1 to TRBJ2-7, with 8 bases identical to TRBD1. Germline assignment: CDR1 DFQATT and CDR2 SNEGSKA (reference sequence). The CDR3 covers 14 residues. V was clipped by 1 base and J by 2 bases; unmatched bases: 4. CDR3 DNA: TGCAGTGCTAGAGGGGGACAGGTGGCCTACGAGCAGTACTTC. It codes for CSARGGQVAYEQYF.